These 6 T cell receptor beta chains were sequenced from one sample in a study of cytomegalovirus exposure and HLA in healthy donors. Both 60 Vbeta primers and 13 Jbeta primers went into the PCR. Sequenced by immunoSEQ multiplex PCR; TCRdb stores in-frame clones only, minus some. The table includes fewer than 200,000 clones, over 75% detected once. Sequencing was done on a sample of PBMCs. These receptors were taken from a man in his sixties in good health and CMV-seronegative.

A word on this clone: The junction and the germline gene differ at one end; a read error may be behind it. The chain couples TRBV7-2 to TRBJ2-5; TRBD2 matches 11 bases. In germline, CDR1 is SGHTA, CDR2 FQGNSA. This CDR3 has 14 residues. The CDR3 coding sequence is TGTGCCAGCAGCCTAGCGGGAGGTTGGGAGACCCAGTACTTC. It yields the protein CASSLAGGWETQYF.

This sequence joins TRBV29-1 and TRBJ2-7, with D uncertain. V lost 4 bases and J lost 2, with 6 bases in between. The CDR3 has 11 amino acids. CDR1 is SQVTM and CDR2 is ANQGSEA in the germline V gene. CDR3 in DNA: TGCAGCGTTGGCGTCACCTACGAGCAGTACTTC. Encoded protein: CSVGVTYEQYF.

This clone showed up just a few times. V and J are TRBV7-8 and TRBJ2-1; TRBD1 matches at 9 bases. Germline-derived CDR1 and CDR2 are SGHVS and FQNEAQ. The CDR3 covers 14 residues. The ends lost 0 bases at V and 9 bases at J; junction bases unmatched: 3. CDR3 sequence: CASSLADRGAEQFF. The CDR3 DNA reads as TGTGCCAGCAGCTTAGCAGACAGGGGGGCTGAGCAGTTCTTC.

The chain is built from TRBV19 and TRBJ1-2; 7 nucleotides match TRBD1. With 7 bases clipped from V and 9 bases from J, the junction kept 14 bases outside the gene matches. Germline-derived CDR1 and CDR2 are LNHDA and SQIVND (reference sequence). This CDR3 spans 14 amino acids. CDR3 DNA sequence: TGTGCCAGTACAAATGAAAAGGGGGCTACGAGCTACACCTTC. As protein: CASTNEKGATSYTF.

The rearrangement joins TRBV7-2 to TRBJ2-7; 8 bases map to TRBD1. V lost 2 bases to trimming and J lost 2 bases; unmatched junction nucleotides: 8. The CDR3 length is 16 residues. Germline V CDR1 and CDR2: SGHTA, FQGNSA. CDR3 loop: CASSLPRQGIPYEQYF. In nucleotides, the CDR3 is TGTGCCAGCAGCTTACCCCGACAGGGGATCCCCTACGAGCAGTACTTC.

As regards this clone: The junction differs from germline at one of its ends, possibly a read error. V gene TRBV7-7 combines with J gene TRBJ1-1, with 8 bases identical to TRBD1. The length of the CDR3 is 16 residues. Germline V gene lookup returns CDR1 SSHAT and CDR2 FNYEAQ (reference sequence). This CDR3 reads CASSPLPGQGRTEAFF. The CDR3 nucleotides are TGTGCTAGCAGCCCCCTACCCGGACAGGGAAGGACTGAAGCTTTCTTT.